The source of this TCR beta chain is a study of shared clonotypes between healthy human individuals. Study in general: Donors were a couple of women and three men aged 18 to 49. Per donor, three plates held CD4 naive cells, three held CD4 memory, two held CD8 naive and one held CD8 memory.

General study points: The diversity represented, both genetic and in exposure history, was limited by few donors.

Profiling relied on immunoSEQ multiplex PCR, and the TCRdb table lists in-frame clones only, not all of them. Among some 1.5 million clones, roughly 96% were seen once, and the ten largest hold roughly 1.1%. Note on this clone: Its antigen is as yet unknown.

Germline loops: CDR1 SGHVS, CDR2 FNYEAQ. The ends lost 5 bases at V and 7 bases at J; junction bases unmatched: 9. This CDR3 has 16 residues. The chain carries TRBV7-6 and TRBJ1-4, with 11 bases aligning to TRBD1. The specimen sequenced was naive CD4+ T cells sorted from blood. The subset was: CD45RA+ positively selected. The receptor was isolated from a man under 40 in good health. CDR3 in amino acids: CASSGRTGGEGEKLFF. The CDR3 nucleotides are TGTGCCAGCAGCGGTAGGACAGGGGGCGAGGGTGAAAAACTGTTTTTT.